This TCR beta chain was sequenced in a study of cytotoxic CD8 clonotypes in ibrutinib-treated CLL. TCRdb keeps only in-frame clones here, not all; method: immunoSEQ multiplex PCR. The sample holds about 140,000 clones, approximately 80% seen once. Trimming took off 10 bases at V and 5 bases at J, with 18 bases between the two ends. CDR1 and CDR2 from the germline V gene are MDHEN and SYDVKM. This CDR3 region has 14 residues. Regarding this clone: Its antigen is still unknown.

Study-wide results and caveats: Baseline levels of clonality went above those of age-matched healthy donors and moved with circulating CD8+ T-cell counts. Whereas clonality rose at ibrutinib response, it declined toward baseline at progression.

The chain is built from TRBV28 and TRBJ2-1; D gene unclear. The receptor was isolated from a human donor with chronic lymphocytic leukemia. This material consisted of PBMCs, taken after 12 months of ibrutinib treatment. The CDR3, as DNA: TGTGCCATTTCTCGAGTGAATTCCCACAATGAGCAGTTCTTC. Encoded protein: CAISRVNSHNEQFF. The full variable domain, its missing parts supplied by reference TRBV28 and TRBJ2-1, is DVKVTQSSRYLVKRTGEKVFLECVQDMDHENMFWYRQDPGLGLRLIYFSYDVKMKEKGDIPEGYSVSREKKERFSLILESASTNQTSMYLCAISRVNSHNEQFFGPGTRLTVL.